The 32 T cell receptor beta chains presented below share a single source sample, sequenced in a study of blood T cell repertoires in COVID-19. Assay: immunoSEQ multiplex PCR; the TCRdb copy retains only in-frame clones and omits some. The sample includes 150,000 to 180,000 clones, around 79% of them seen just once. The sample was peripheral blood. These receptors all stem from an elderly man with acute or convalescent COVID-19.

This clone was recorded once. The genes are TRBV7-9 and TRBJ2-5, with a possible D match to TRBD1 (7 bases). The CDR3 is 15 amino acids. The germline CDR1 and CDR2 sequences are SEHNR and FQNEAQ (reference sequence). Trimming left V 3 bases short and J 0 bases short, with 11 bases between. DNA of the CDR3: TGTGCCAGCAGCTTTGGCAGGGGGGACCAAGAGACCCAGTACTTC. Translation gives CASSFGRGDQETQYF.

The V call is TRBV27, the J call TRBJ1-2; D gene uncertain. V dropped 5 bases and J dropped 0 bases, with 13 bases sitting between them. CDR1 and CDR2 from the germline V gene are MNHEY and SMNVEV (reference sequence). The CDR3 loop spans 15 amino acids. CDR3 nucleotide sequence: TGTGCCAGCAGTCTCCAGGTGGCAGCTAACTATGGCTACACCTTC. This translates into CASSLQVAANYGYTF.

This clone was recorded once. The chain links TRBV7-9 to TRBJ1-5; a possible D gene is TRBD1 (5 bases). This CDR3 spans 16 amino acids. Trimming cost V 5 bases and J 4 bases, with 18 bases left between them. Germline CDR1 reads SEHNR; CDR2 reads FQNEAQ (reference sequence). The CDR3 is CASSAGGAQRNQPQHF. As DNA, the CDR3 is TGTGCCAGCAGCGCCGGAGGGGCCCAGAGGAATCAGCCCCAGCATTTT.

The chain is built from TRBV7-2 and TRBJ2-2; weak D call: TRBD2 (6 bases). Trimming removed 5 bases from V and 3 bases from J, with 10 bases in between. Per the germline V gene, CDR1 is SGHTA and CDR2 is FQGNSA. The CDR3 extends over 14 amino acids. CDR3 region: CASSRDFYTGELFF. The CDR3 DNA reads as TGTGCCAGCAGCCGGGACTTTTACACCGGGGAGCTGTTTTTT.

This chain joins TRBV10-2 and TRBJ1-2; TRBD1 is a possible D gene (5 bases). Trimming took off 5 bases at V and 6 bases at J, with 16 bases between the two ends. Germline CDR1 is WSHSY and CDR2 is SAAADI. CDR3 size: 14 residues. In nucleotides, the CDR3 is TGCGCCAGCAGTCTCTTACCGGGGGGTGATGGCTACACCTTC. Its translation: CASSLLPGGDGYTF.

This clone was seen at least ten times. The CDR3 protein is CASSDSGNTGELFF. The CDR3 bases are TGTGCCAGCAGTGACTCCGGGAACACCGGGGAGCTGTTTTTT. The rearrangement joins TRBV6-4 to TRBJ2-2; D unresolved. There are 14 residues in the CDR3. Per the germline V gene, CDR1 is MRHNA and CDR2 is SNTAGT. Trimming stripped 0 bases from V and 1 base from J, with 3 bases between.

The gene calls are TRBV5-8 and TRBJ2-2; 12 nucleotides line up with TRBD2. Germline assignment: CDR1 SGHTS and CDR2 YDEGEE. V lost 4 bases to trimming and J lost 4 bases; unmatched junction nucleotides: 2. The CDR3 spans 15 residues. The CDR3 is CASSLTSGGTGELFF. Written as DNA, the CDR3 is TGTGCCAGCAGCCTGACTAGCGGGGGCACCGGGGAGCTGTTTTTT.

In this sample, this clone turned up a few times. This chain uses TRBV3-1 (or the pseudogene TRBV3-2) with TRBJ1-6; a possible D gene is TRBD1 (5 bases). The V gene lost 2 bases and the J gene lost 5 bases, with 10 bases spanning the gap. Germline V gene lookup returns CDR1 LGHDT and CDR2 YNNKEL (reference sequence). The CDR3 contains 15 residues. The CDR3 reads CASSQWGNDNSPLHF. CDR3 DNA: TGTGCCAGCAGCCAATGGGGCAACGATAATTCACCCCTCCACTTT.

This chain links TRBV7-2 with TRBJ2-7; the D gene is possibly TRBD1 (5 bases). V lost 5 bases, J lost 5 bases, and 16 bases lay in between. CDR3 size: 14 residues. Germline CDR1 SGHTA, CDR2 FQGNSA. CDR3: CASSADSTFHEQYF. Here the CDR3 DNA reads TGTGCCAGCAGCGCCGACAGCACCTTCCACGAGCAGTACTTC.

The V gene is TRBV25-1, the J gene TRBJ1-1, with D perhaps matching TRBD1 (5 bases). V shed 1 base and J shed 4 bases, with 10 bases lying between them. The CDR3 covers 14 residues. Germline V gives CDR1 MGHDK, CDR2 SYGVNS. CDR3 protein: CASSEWRGRTEAFF. The DNA of the CDR3 is TGTGCCAGCAGTGAATGGCGGGGACGCACTGAAGCTTTCTTT.

V and J are TRBV10-3 and TRBJ1-3; D unclear. The V gene's germline CDR1 is ENHRY and CDR2 SYGVKD. The CDR3 totals 16 residues. Trimming took 3 bases from V and 4 from J, leaving 16 bases between them. The CDR3 DNA reads as TGTGCCATCAGTGATTATGGGCGGACTCAAGGAAACACCATATATTTT. Its translation is CAISDYGRTQGNTIYF.

V and J are TRBV7-5 and TRBJ1-5; the D segment call TRBD1 is taken from the table without a DNA check. TRBV7-5 is marked as a pseudogene. This CDR3 is built from 15 residues. The CDR3 sequence is CANPGYRGSNQPQHF. For the CDR3, the DNA is TGTGCCAATCCGGGGTACAGGGGTAGCAATCAGCCCCAGCATTTT.

Comments on this clone: The junction differs from germline at one of its ends, possibly a read error. V gene TRBV18 combines with J gene TRBJ2-3, with 9 nucleotides matching TRBD2. The CDR3 extends over 18 amino acids. Germline CDR1 reads KGHSH; CDR2 reads LQKENI. DNA for the CDR3: TGTGCCAGCTCCCCACCTCCCGGGGCTAGCGGGGTATATGATACGCAGTATTTT. It is translated as CASSPPPGASGVYDTQYF.

This clone has just a few counts. The chain links TRBV9 to TRBJ2-1; 7 positions agree with TRBD1. This CDR3 contains 16 residues. In germline, CDR1 is SGDLS, CDR2 YYNGEE. With 4 bases clipped from V and 4 bases from J, the junction kept 11 bases outside the gene matches. CDR3 sequence: CASSPTRDRKYNEQFF. In nucleotides, the CDR3 is TGTGCCAGCAGCCCGACCCGGGACAGAAAGTACAATGAGCAGTTCTTC.

This clone was found many times. This chain connects TRBV3-1 (or the pseudogene TRBV3-2) to TRBJ1-5, with 8 bases that match TRBD1. Germline loops: CDR1 LGHDT, CDR2 YNNKEL (reference sequence). The CDR3 totals 14 residues. The ends lost 5 bases at V and 2 bases at J; junction bases unmatched: 2. CDR3 sequence reads: CASSTGQGNQPQHF. The CDR3 DNA is TGTGCCAGCAGCACGGGACAGGGCAATCAGCCCCAGCATTTT.

This clone appeared a few times. The chain carries TRBV7-2 and TRBJ1-1; the D is unclear. This CDR3 is built from 13 residues. The germline CDR1 and CDR2 sequences are SGHTA and FQGNSA. V was clipped by 1 base and J by 4 bases, with 7 bases between them. CDR3: CASSLGGGTEAFF. The CDR3 region has the DNA TGTGCCAGCAGCTTAGGGGGAGGCACTGAAGCTTTCTTT.

This clone was found many times. The chain recombines TRBV20-1 with TRBJ1-1, with TRBD1 as a possible D gene (6 bases). Looked up from germline, CDR1 is DFQATT and CDR2 is SNEGSKA (reference sequence). The CDR3 has 11 amino acids. The V end was cut by 3 bases, the J end by 11 bases, with 13 bases between. This CDR3 is CSARAQGPAFF. The CDR3 DNA follows: TGCAGTGCTAGGGCCCAGGGGCCCGCTTTCTTT.

The chain is built from TRBV2 and TRBJ2-3; D uncertain. The CDR3 covers 11 residues. Trimming stripped 9 bases from V and 3 bases from J, with 7 bases between. Germline CDR1 SNHLY, CDR2 FYNNEI. CDR3 in amino acids: CASDTTDTQYF. As DNA, the CDR3 is TGTGCCAGTGACACTACAGATACGCAGTATTTT.

The CDR3 coding sequence is TGTGCCAGTAGTCCCGGGACTCCAAACACCGGGGAGCTGTTTTTT. As protein: CASSPGTPNTGELFF. The chain couples TRBV19 to TRBJ2-2; D possibly corresponds to TRBD2 (6 bases). The V gene lost 5 bases and the J gene lost 2 bases, with 12 bases spanning the gap. Germline V gene lookup returns CDR1 LNHDA and CDR2 SQIVND (reference sequence). This CDR3 spans 15 amino acids.

The V call is TRBV6-1, the J call TRBJ2-2, with 10 bases that match TRBD1. The CDR3 consists of 17 residues. V shed 0 bases and J 4 bases; nucleotides not matched to a gene: 5. The germline CDR1 and CDR2 sequences are MNHNS and SASEGT. The CDR3 nucleotides are TGTGCCAGCAGTGAAGCGGGACAGGGGCCGGGCACCGGGGAGCTGTTTTTT. It codes for CASSEAGQGPGTGELFF.

This clone was picked up one time. This sequence joins TRBV12-3 or TRBV12-4 and TRBJ1-4; no definite D call. V lost 3 bases and J 5 bases, leaving 7 bases between the germline ends. The CDR3 has 13 amino acids. CDR3 amino acids: CASSLTMNEKLFF. As DNA, the CDR3 is TGTGCCAGCAGTTTGACAATGAATGAAAAACTGTTTTTT.

Only one count was recorded for this clone. The chain combines TRBV3-1 (or the pseudogene TRBV3-2) with TRBJ1-2, with TRBD1 as a possible D gene (6 bases). With 4 bases removed from V and 3 bases from J, the gap between germline ends came to 9 bases. The germline CDR1 and CDR2 sequences are LGHDT and YNNKEL (reference sequence). The length of the CDR3 is 13 residues. The CDR3 here is CASSPAGDYGYTF. The CDR3, as DNA: TGTGCCAGCAGCCCGGCAGGGGACTATGGCTACACCTTC.

This clone was seen a handful of times. J is TRBJ2-3 and V is TRBV30; possibly TRBD2 for D (5 bases). Germline V gives CDR1 GTSNPN, CDR2 SVGIG (reference sequence). This CDR3 region has 12 residues. Trimming cost V 2 bases and J 4 bases, with 7 bases left between them. The CDR3 here is CAWSRTSDTQYF. CDR3 DNA: TGTGCCTGGAGTAGGACTTCAGATACGCAGTATTTT.

This clone was counted once. The V and J genes are TRBV19 and TRBJ1-4, with 7 nucleotides matching TRBD1. The germline gives CDR1 LNHDA, CDR2 SQIVND (reference sequence). The CDR3 loop spans 16 amino acids. V lost 4 bases, J lost 2 bases, and 7 bases stayed unmatched. CDR3 in amino acids: CASSRAGGSTNEKLFF. The CDR3 nucleotides read TGTGCCAGTAGTAGGGCAGGGGGTTCTACTAATGAAAAACTGTTTTTT.

This chain uses TRBV3-1 (or the pseudogene TRBV3-2) with TRBJ2-3; 10 bases align to TRBD2. The V gene's germline CDR1 is LGHDT and CDR2 YNNKEL (reference sequence). The CDR3 is 15 residues long. The V segment lost 1 base and the J segment 6 bases; nucleotides outside the gene matches: 4. CDR3 sequence (DNA): TGTGCCAGCAGCCAAGCCAGCGGGGGGGCGGATACGCAGTATTTT. Translation gives CASSQASGGADTQYF.

In its sample, this clone was seen a few times. The chain joins TRBV21-1 to TRBJ1-2. TRBV21-1 is noted as a pseudogene. The CDR3 loop spans 12 amino acids. The CDR3 sequence: CASSNPKRGYTF. CDR3 DNA sequence: TGTGCCAGCAGCAACCCTAAGAGGGGCTACACCTTC.

This chain joins TRBV30 and TRBJ1-2; TRBD1 agrees at 11 bases. With 2 bases clipped from V and 8 bases from J, the junction kept 10 bases outside the gene matches. CDR1 and CDR2 (germline): GTSNPN, SVGIG (reference sequence). The CDR3 totals 15 residues. Here the CDR3 DNA reads TGTGCCTGGAGTCACCTGCGGACAGGGGGCCGCGGCTACACCTTC. Its translation: CAWSHLRTGGRGYTF. Looking up the rest from reference TRBV30 and TRBJ1-2 gives the full variable domain: SQTIHQWPATLVQPVGSPLSLECTVEGTSNPNLYWYRQAAGRGLQLLFYSVGIGQISSEVPQNLSASRPQDRQFILSSKKLLLSDSGFYLCAWSHLRTGGRGYTFGSGTRLTVV.

The chain employs TRBV11-3 and TRBJ2-7; no firm D call. The V gene's germline CDR1 is SGHNT and CDR2 YENEEA. This CDR3 region has 16 residues. Trimming stripped 3 bases from V and 2 bases from J, with 17 bases between. The DNA for the CDR3 is TGTGCCAGCAGCTTTCCCCGGTTGGTCTTTCCCTACGAGCAGTACTTC. It encodes CASSFPRLVFPYEQYF.

This chain uses TRBV19 with TRBJ2-5; 7 nucleotides match TRBD1. The germline V gene has CDR1 LNHDA and CDR2 SQIVND (reference sequence). V dropped 4 bases and J dropped 5; count of bases not matched to a gene: 4. CDR3 length equals 13 residues. In nucleotides, the CDR3 is TGTGCCAGTAGTAAAAACAGGGGTGAGACCCAGTACTTC. Translated: CASSKNRGETQYF. The full variable domain, completed using reference TRBV19 and TRBJ2-5, is DGGITQSPKYLFRKEGQNVTLSCEQNLNHDAMYWYRQDPGQGLRLIYYSQIVNDFQKGDIAEGYSVSREKKESFPLTVTSAQKNPTAFYLCASSKNRGETQYFGPGTRLLVL.

Remarks on this clone: The sample has other DNA sequences that encode this CDR3 too. The chain employs TRBV3-1 (or the pseudogene TRBV3-2) and TRBJ2-1; D gene uncertain. V was cut by 4 bases and J by 9 bases, with 10 bases left in between. Germline V lookup: CDR1 LGHDT, CDR2 YNNKEL (reference sequence). The CDR3 consists of 12 residues. Here the CDR3 reads CASSRSLAEQFF. The CDR3 nucleotides are TGTGCCAGCAGCCGGAGCCTGGCTGAGCAGTTCTTC.

V is TRBV5-6 and J is TRBJ1-4, with 10 positions matching TRBD1. In germline, CDR1 is SGHDT, CDR2 YYEEEE. Trimming removed 4 bases from V and 6 bases from J; junction bases left unmatched: 6. CDR3 size: 15 residues. The CDR3 DNA reads TGTGCCAGCAGCGACACCGGGACAGGGGATGAAAAACTGTTTTTT. This gives the protein CASSDTGTGDEKLFF.

The chain is built from TRBV3-1 (or the pseudogene TRBV3-2) and TRBJ2-7, with D maybe TRBD1 (6 bases). Looked up from germline, CDR1 is LGHDT and CDR2 is YNNKEL (reference sequence). This CDR3 is built from 12 residues. V was trimmed by 4 bases and J by 3 bases, leaving 7 bases between them. The chain's CDR3 is CASSPGDYEQYF. DNA for the CDR3: TGTGCCAGCAGCCCAGGGGACTACGAGCAGTACTTC.